This record covers a single T cell receptor beta chain. The data are from a study of human T cells and chemical hapten exposure. As to time point: patch test 1, 2 weeks after DPC sensitization. Treatment noted: therapeutic diphenylcyclopropenone sensitization with weekly scalp DPC. Ahead of applying each patch test, blood was sampled. Sample donors consisted of patients with alopecia, aged 18 to 70 years, who were suitable for DPC. The CDR3 sequence is 13 residues long. Germline V CDR1 and CDR2: SGHTA, FQGNSA. Trimming stripped 0 bases from V and 4 bases from J, with 5 bases between. Library preparation tagged each individual cDNA molecule with a unique molecular identifier. TCRdb itself ran the RACE reads through MiXCR, one entry per CDR3 protein. The table has 70,000 to 80,000 distinct CDR3 sequences, approximately 35% seen once.

The chain combines TRBV7-2 with TRBJ2-3, with unresolved D. Source: whole blood, taken in connection with sensitization to the hapten diphenylcyclopropenone (DPC). This TCR derives from a man in his forties or fifties with alopecia areata. Some clones in this sample may be carry-over from other donors' samples. The CDR3 is CASSLAVADTQYF. CDR3 nucleotides: TGTGCCAGCAGCTTAGCGGTCGCAGATACGCAGTATTTT.